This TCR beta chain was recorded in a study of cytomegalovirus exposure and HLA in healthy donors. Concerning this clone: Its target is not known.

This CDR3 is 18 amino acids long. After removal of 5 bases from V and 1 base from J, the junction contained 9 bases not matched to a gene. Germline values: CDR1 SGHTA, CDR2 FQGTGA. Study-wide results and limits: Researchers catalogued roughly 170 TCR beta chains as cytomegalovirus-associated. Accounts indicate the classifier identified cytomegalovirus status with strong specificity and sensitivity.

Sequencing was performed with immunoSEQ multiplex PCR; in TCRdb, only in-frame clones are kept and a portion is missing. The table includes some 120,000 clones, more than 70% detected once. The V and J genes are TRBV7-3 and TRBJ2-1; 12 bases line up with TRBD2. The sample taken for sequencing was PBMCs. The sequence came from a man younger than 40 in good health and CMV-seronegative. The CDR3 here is CASSRTSGKTWSYNEQFF. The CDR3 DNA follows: TGTGCCAGCAGCCGGACTAGCGGGAAGACCTGGTCCTACAATGAGCAGTTCTTC. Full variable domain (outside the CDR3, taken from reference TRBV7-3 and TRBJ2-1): GAGVSQTPSNKVTEKGKYVELRCDPISGHTALYWYRQSLGQGPEFLIYFQGTGAADDSGLPNDRFFAVRPEGSVSTLKIQRTERGDSAVYLCASSRTSGKTWSYNEQFFGPGTRLTVL.